Here is one T cell receptor (beta chain) with its context. As processed by the authors: By means of reference gene primer amplification, nucleated cell counts were estimated. The data were produced by immunoSEQ multiplex PCR, yet TCRdb's version contains in-frame clones alone and is incomplete. From that table come the V and J calls and clone size; the DNA was used to work out D and trimming. The repertoire has under 500,000 clones, about 89% of them found once; the top ten carry more than 4%. This entry belongs to a study of blood T cell repertoires in COVID-19. Germline V lookup: CDR1 LGHNA, CDR2 YNFKEQ. J was trimmed by 4 bases and V by 1 base; bases with no gene match: 8. The CDR3 totals 16 residues.

The sequenced material came from peripheral blood. The chain recombines TRBV4-2 with TRBJ1-2; TRBD1 aligns across 8 bases. The TCR was taken from a young woman with acute or convalescent COVID-19. DNA of the CDR3: TGTGCCAGCAGCCAAGCAATACAGGGGGGCGGCTATGGCTACACCTTC. It specifies CASSQAIQGGGYGYTF.